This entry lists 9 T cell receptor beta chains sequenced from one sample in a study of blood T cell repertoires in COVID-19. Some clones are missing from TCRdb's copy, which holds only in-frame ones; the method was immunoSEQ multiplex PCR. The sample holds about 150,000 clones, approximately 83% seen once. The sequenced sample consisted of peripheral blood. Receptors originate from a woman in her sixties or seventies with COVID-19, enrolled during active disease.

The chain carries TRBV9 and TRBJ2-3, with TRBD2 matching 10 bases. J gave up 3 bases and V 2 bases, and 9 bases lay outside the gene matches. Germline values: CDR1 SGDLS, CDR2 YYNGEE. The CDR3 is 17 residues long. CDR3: CASSVLPAGGPTDTQYF. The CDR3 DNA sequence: TGTGCCAGCAGCGTTCTTCCAGCGGGAGGGCCGACAGATACGCAGTATTTT.

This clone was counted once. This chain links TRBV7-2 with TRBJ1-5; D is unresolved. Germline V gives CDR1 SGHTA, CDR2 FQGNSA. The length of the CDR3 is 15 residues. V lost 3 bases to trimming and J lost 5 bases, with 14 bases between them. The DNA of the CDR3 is TGTGCCAGCAGCTTGAGAGGGTATGCCGATCAGCCCCAGCATTTT. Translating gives CASSLRGYADQPQHF.

The DNA of the CDR3 is TGTGCCAGCTCATTACCGGGACAGGGGAATCAGCCCCAGCATTTT. Translation: CASSLPGQGNQPQHF. The chain joins TRBV18 to TRBJ1-5; 10 bases are shared with TRBD1. CDR1 KGHSH and CDR2 LQKENI come from the germline V gene. Trimming took 5 bases from V and 4 from J; bases not matched to a gene: 5. The CDR3 has 15 residues.

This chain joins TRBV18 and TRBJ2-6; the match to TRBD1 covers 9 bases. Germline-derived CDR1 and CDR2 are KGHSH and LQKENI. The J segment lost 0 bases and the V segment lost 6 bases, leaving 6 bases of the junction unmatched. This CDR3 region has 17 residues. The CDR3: CASSPGQGISGANVLTF. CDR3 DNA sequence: TGTGCCAGCTCCCCTGGACAGGGGATCTCTGGGGCCAACGTCCTGACTTTC.

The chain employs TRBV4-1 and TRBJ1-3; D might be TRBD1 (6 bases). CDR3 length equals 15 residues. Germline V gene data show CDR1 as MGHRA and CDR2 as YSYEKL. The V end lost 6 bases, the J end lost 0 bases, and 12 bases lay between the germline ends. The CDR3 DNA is TGCGCCAGCAGGTCAGGGGATTTCTCTGGAAACACCATATATTTT. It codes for CASRSGDFSGNTIYF.

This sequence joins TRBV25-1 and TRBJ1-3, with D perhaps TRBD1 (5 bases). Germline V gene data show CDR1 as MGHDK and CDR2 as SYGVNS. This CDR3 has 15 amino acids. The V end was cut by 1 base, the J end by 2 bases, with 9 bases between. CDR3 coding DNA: TGTGCCAGCAGTGAATGGGGGGGGGCTGGAAACACCATATATTTT. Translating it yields CASSEWGGAGNTIYF.

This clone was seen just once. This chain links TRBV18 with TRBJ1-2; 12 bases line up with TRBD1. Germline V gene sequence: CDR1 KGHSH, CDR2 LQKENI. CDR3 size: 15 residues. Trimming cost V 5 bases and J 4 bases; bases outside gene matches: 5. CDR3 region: CASSGGTGGGYGYTF. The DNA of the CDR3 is TGTGCCAGCTCAGGCGGGACAGGGGGCGGCTATGGCTACACCTTC.

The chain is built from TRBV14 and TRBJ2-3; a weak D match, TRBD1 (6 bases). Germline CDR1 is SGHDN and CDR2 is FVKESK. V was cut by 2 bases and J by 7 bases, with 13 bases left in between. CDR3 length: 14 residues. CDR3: CASSQPQGWHTQYF. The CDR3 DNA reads TGTGCCAGCAGCCAACCACAGGGTTGGCATACGCAGTATTTT.

The CDR3 DNA follows: TGTGCTAGTGGTTTGGTAACGGGACAGGGGATATCTCAGCCCCAGCATTTT. Amino acid sequence: CASGLVTGQGISQPQHF. The chain links TRBV12-5 to TRBJ1-5; TRBD1 matches at 10 bases. The germline gives CDR1 LGHNT, CDR2 FRNRAP. Trimming at V came to 0 bases and at J to 6 bases, leaving 8 bases not matched to a gene. The CDR3 spans 17 residues.